This record concerns one TCR beta chain sequence. The antigen remains undetermined. Here immunoSEQ multiplex PCR was the method, and the copy in TCRdb shows in-frame clones only, minus some. Found here are around 9,900 clones, more than 85% of them singletons; the top ten hold 13% to 15%. This sample is part of a study of PD-1 blockade in classical Hodgkin lymphoma. Notes on the study in general: CD4+ TCR diversity, unlike CD8+, rose significantly by C4D1. Patients with an early start, nivolumab under 1 year after ASCT, were excluded. The study found complete responders had baseline diversity similar to newly diagnosed patients.

Relapses following autologous stem cell transplantation were seen in all patients, with brentuximab vedotin exposure varying. The patients, who had relapsed/refractory classical Hodgkin lymphoma, achieved best responses of complete response, partial response or progressive disease. The V end lost 3 bases, the J end lost 3 bases, and 12 bases lay between the germline ends. The CDR3 runs to 14 residues. CDR1 and CDR2 (germline): SNHLY, FYNNEI. The V call is TRBV2, the J call TRBJ2-7, with D tentatively TRBD1 or TRBD2 (6 bases each). The sample was peripheral blood mononuclear cells (PBMCs), taken at baseline. The TCR originated in a human donor with classical Hodgkin lymphoma. The CDR3 coding sequence is TGTGCCAGCAGTGATCACGGGGGCCGCTACGAGCAGTACTTC. Translated: CASSDHGGRYEQYF.